This paragraph reports one T cell receptor beta chain. Its antigen is as yet unknown. CDR1 and CDR2 (germline): WSHSY, SAAADI. V gave up 5 bases and J gave up 4 bases, with 17 bases separating them. The CDR3 is 16 residues long. Sequencing relied on immunoSEQ assay v3.0, run at survey level. About 40,000-55,000 T-cell genomes per sample were the sequencing target. TCRdb's table, derived via immunoSEQ multiplex PCR, lists solely in-frame clones and lacks some. The data hold more than 20,000 clones, with around four fifths observed a single time. These data are taken from a study of long-term antiretroviral therapy in people with HIV. Study-wide points: Clones with expansion before ART led the repertoire at all time points. Post-ART samples showed increased diversity that remained below transplant donor control levels.

This clonotype was obtained from a man between 18 and 35 years old with HIV. Sequenced here: unsorted PBMCs, sampled 4 years after starting antiretroviral therapy. This chain links TRBV10-2 with TRBJ1-4; D ambiguous. CDR3 sequence (DNA): TGCGCCAGCAGTCAGGACGCAGTCACGGTTAATGAAAAACTGTTTTTT. Translation gives CASSQDAVTVNEKLFF.